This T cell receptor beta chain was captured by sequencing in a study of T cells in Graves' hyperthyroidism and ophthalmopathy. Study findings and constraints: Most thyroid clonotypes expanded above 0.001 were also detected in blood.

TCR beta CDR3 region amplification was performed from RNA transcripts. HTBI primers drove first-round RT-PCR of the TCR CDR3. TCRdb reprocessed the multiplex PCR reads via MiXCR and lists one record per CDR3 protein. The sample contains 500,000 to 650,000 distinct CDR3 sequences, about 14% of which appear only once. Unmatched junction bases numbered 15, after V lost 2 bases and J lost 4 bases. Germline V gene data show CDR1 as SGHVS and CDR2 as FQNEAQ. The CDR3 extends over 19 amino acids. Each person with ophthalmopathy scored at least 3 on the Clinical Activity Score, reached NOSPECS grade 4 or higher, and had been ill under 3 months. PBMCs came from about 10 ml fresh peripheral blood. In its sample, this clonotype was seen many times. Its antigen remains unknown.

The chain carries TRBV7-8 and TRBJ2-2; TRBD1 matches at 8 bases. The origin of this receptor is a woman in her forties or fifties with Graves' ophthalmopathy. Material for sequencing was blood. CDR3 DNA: TGTGCCAGCAGCTTATTCCCCGAGATGGCGGGACAGGCCACCGGGGAGCTGTTTTTT. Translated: CASSLFPEMAGQATGELFF.